This T cell receptor (beta chain) emerged from a study of early stage breast cancer tumors (dated by TCRdb to 2016 to 2017). Regarding the study in general: Of the 15 to 20 invasive breast tumors, about a dozen were found to be estrogen receptor-positive, progesterone receptor-positive and HER2-negative. Of the roughly 12 ER+/PR+/HER2- tumors, eight were classified as invasive ductal carcinomas and four as invasive lobular carcinomas. The average read coverage per sample was around 10-fold. The samples as a whole yielded under 3,500,000 detected templates, corresponding to about 1 million unique clonotypes. What the research found in general, with its limitations: Repertoires from blood resembled normal breast more closely than tumor, and using blood as a reference for each tissue separated tumor from normal in 14 of 16 patients. Enriched TCRB sequences shared across patients were found to be mostly commonly generated sequences that were unlikely to play an important role in the tumor microenvironment. Chain pairing and functional markers such as CD4, CD8 and FOXP3 were not captured by bulk genomic DNA sequencing of unsorted cells. Analysis by tumor subtype was prevented by the small cohort size. Around 2.5-fold higher T cell density and higher clonality were observed in tumors than in adjacent normal breast tissue.

The study profiled bulk TCR beta-chain repertoires in matched peripheral blood, tumor and adjacent normal breast tissue taken from fewer than 20 patients with early-stage breast cancer. Before surgery, whole blood (about 4.5-11 mL) was collected into EDTA tubes and processed within 2 hours. Ficoll-Paque centrifugation in SepMate-50 tubes was used to isolate peripheral blood mononuclear cells. PBMCs were cryopreserved in aliquots of roughly 1.8 to 4 million cells in around 90% FBS with around 10% DMSO and kept in liquid nitrogen. The Qiagen AllPrep DNA/RNA Mini kit was used for genomic DNA extraction. Every sample was amplified as two independent genomic DNA replicates, using approximately 0.5 ug for blood and about 1.6 ug for tumor or normal breast. TCRB sequencing of genomic DNA was carried out with the ImmunoSeq Intro kit according to the manufacturer's instructions. Multiplex PCR ran around 30 cycles with proprietary primers and spike-in control sequences for absolute quantification. Single-end 150-bp reads were used to sequence an 87-bp fragment spanning the CDR3 plus the flanking V and J genes. Each lane of an Illumina MiSeq running version 3.0 chemistry carried seven multiplexed samples, with two replicates apiece. The study's processing was this. Raw data were processed by the vendor's proprietary pipeline, with both replicates merged into one result per sample. Clonotypes were defined as productive rearrangements sharing the V-gene family, CDR3 amino acid sequence and J-gene segment. Clonality was calculated as 1 minus the normalized Shannon entropy (Pielou evenness) of TCRB abundances. To estimate T cell density, the total number of templates was divided by the number of input cells, which was inferred from the amount of DNA input. Recon, run with its default parameters, was used to estimate overall repertoire diversity and clonality. Clonotypes with over 0.1% abundance in tumor and at least 32-fold higher abundance in tumor than in normal breast were defined as tumor-enriched. TCRdb took this table from immuneACCESS and kept in-frame rearrangements with V and J called. Such tables lack part of the clones; where checked against another copy, unresolved V genes explain under half of the gap, and the rest is unexplained. The V and J calls and clone size come from that table; D and trimming were worked out from the DNA. This sample has roughly 30,000 clones in its table, and roughly 80% of those were observed once. The ten largest clones add up to 10% to 15% of the sample.

About this clone itself: Which antigen it targets is not known. There are no base qualities to consult, and no much larger clone falls within one base.

The CDR3, cysteine through phenylalanine, is 14 amino acids long. Only CDR3 DNA is held: 42 bases, read in frame from base 1. For CDR1 and CDR2, the germline V gene lists SGHTA and FQGNSA. V is reduced by 1 base and J by 4 bases, leaving a spacing of 8 bases between them. This TCR was sampled from a person between 55 and 69 years old with breast cancer. The sequence links TRBV7-2 to TRBJ2-1; the D gene lacks a confident call. What was sequenced was blood. Here is the DNA: TGTGCCAGCAGCTTAGACTTCCAATACAATGAGCAGTTCTTC. It encodes CASSLDFQYNEQFF.